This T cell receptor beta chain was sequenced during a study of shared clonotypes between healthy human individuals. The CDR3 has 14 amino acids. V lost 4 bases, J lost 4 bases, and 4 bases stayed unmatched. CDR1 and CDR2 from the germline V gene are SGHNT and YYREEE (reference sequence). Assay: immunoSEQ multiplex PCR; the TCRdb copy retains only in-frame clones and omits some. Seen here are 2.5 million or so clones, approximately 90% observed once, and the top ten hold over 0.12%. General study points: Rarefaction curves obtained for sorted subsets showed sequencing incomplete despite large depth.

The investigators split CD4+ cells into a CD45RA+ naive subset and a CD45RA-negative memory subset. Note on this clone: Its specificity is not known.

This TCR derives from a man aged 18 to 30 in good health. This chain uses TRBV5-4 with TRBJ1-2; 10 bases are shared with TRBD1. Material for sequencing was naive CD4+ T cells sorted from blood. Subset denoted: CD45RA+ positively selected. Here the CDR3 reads CASSPGQGGYGYTF. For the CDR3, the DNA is TGTGCCAGCAGCCCCGGACAGGGGGGCTATGGCTACACCTTC.